The rows below give T cell receptor beta chains drawn from one sample of a study of cytomegalovirus exposure and HLA in healthy donors. Here immunoSEQ multiplex PCR was the method, and the copy in TCRdb shows in-frame clones only, minus some. The repertoire consists of roughly 330,000 clones, with around 90% occurring once and the leading ten covering about 1%. Sequencing used PBMCs. The receptor set was obtained from a woman aged 30 to 39 in good health and CMV-seropositive. The CDR3 runs from the conserved cysteine through the conserved F or W. The order of the fields is J gene, clone size, V gene, D gene, CDR3 DNA, CDR3 protein. The D gene is left open where the match is weak. Clone size is not always given. Where it is, it says once, few, many or a class for expanded clones.

>TRBJ2-5|-|TRBV9|-
TGTGCCAGCAGCTCAGCGGAGACCCAGTACTTC
CASSSAETQYF
>TRBJ1-2|-|TRBV4-1|-
TGCGCCAGCAGCCAAACTACAGGGTCTGGTGGCTATGGCTACACCTTC
CASSQTTGSGGYGYTF
>TRBJ2-1|-|TRBV19|-
TGTGCCAGTAGGGAGGGTTACAATGAGCAGTTCTTC
CASREGYNEQFF
>TRBJ1-2|-|TRBV5-5|-
TGTGCCAGCAGCTTTGAATCGGCCGTCGCTAACTATGGCTACACCTTC
CASSFESAVANYGYTF
>TRBJ2-3|once|TRBV30|TRBD1
TGTGCCTGGAGTCCGGGACAGCTCACAGATACGCAGTATTTT
CAWSPGQLTDTQYF
>TRBJ1-3|-|TRBV5-1|-
TGCGCCAGCAGCCCGGGGGACACGGAGCGGGGAAACACCATATATTTT
CASSPGDTERGNTIYF
>TRBJ1-2|-|TRBV4-3|-
TGCGCCAGCAGCCAAGATGCTTACTGGGGGGACTATGGCTACACCTTC
CASSQDAYWGDYGYTF
>TRBJ1-2|-|TRBV27|-
TGTGCCAGCAGTTTGTTAGATTCTAACTATGGCTACACCTTC
CASSLLDSNYGYTF
>TRBJ2-2|once|TRBV5-1|-
TGCGCCAGCAGCTTGACCCTCGGAAGGAACACCGGGGAGCTGTTTTTT
CASSLTLGRNTGELFF
>TRBJ1-5|-|TRBV10-3|-
TGTGCCTCAAGGACACAAAATCAGCCCCAGCATTTT
CASRTQNQPQHF
>TRBJ1-1|-|TRBV25-1|-
TGTGCCAGCAGCGCCTTGGGGGGGTCGACTGAAGCTTTCTTT
CASSALGGSTEAFF